This T cell receptor beta chain derives from a study of blood T cell repertoires in COVID-19 (dated by TCRdb to the early 2020s). In the study overall: Samples from collaborators originated in the United States, Italy and Spain and spanned both the acute and convalescent phases of COVID-19. The samples were drawn from two sources: the first 160 participants of the ongoing ImmuneRACE study, and 1,000 to 1,500 subjects contributed by 6 global collaborators. The prospective study material was composed of cDNA or gDNA derived from T cells, B-cell-depleted T cells, or PBMCs. The repertoires were made available in a free public database intended to serve as a resource for research on the immune response to SARS-CoV-2. Deeply sampled blood TCRbeta repertoires from subjects exposed to, actively infected with, or recovered from COVID-19 were included in the dataset. Sample metadata almost always included a de-identified subject ID, COVID-19 status, age in years and sex. Where HLA class I and class II types were available, the types were taken from metadata supplied by the sample provider, not from assay-based typing. The full study reports these points: Clinical and demographic metadata were provided uncurated, with the amount varying by source and participant.

The immunoSEQ Assay, a bias-controlled multiplex PCR, was used to amplify TCRbeta CDR3 regions from genomic DNA. In the authors' own workflow: Within the assay, amplification of reference gene primers was used to estimate how many nucleated cells each sample contained. Sequence reads were collapsed and filtered to measure the absolute abundance of every unique TCRbeta CDR3 rearrangement. For each sample, productive Simpson clonality was calculated by taking the square root of Simpson's diversity index across productive rearrangements. TCRdb mirrors the immuneACCESS table, restricted to in-frame sequences. Some clones are absent from its copies; in checked studies, under half trace to an unresolved V gene, and the reason for the others is unknown. V and J calls and clone size are those listed in that table; D and trimming were worked out from the DNA. The sample has over 200,000 clones on record, around 93% of them singletons. 0.95% to 1.5% of the sample lies in the top ten.

From the germline V gene (reference sequence), CDR1 is SGHNT and CDR2 is YYREEE. The CDR3 runs 14 residues from the cysteine to the phenylalanine. The kept DNA is CDR3 alone, 42 bases in frame from the first base. V lost 3 bases and J lost 5 bases; the stretch between them is 14 bases long. In the prospective study, participants were about 18 to 100 years old, resided in around 25 geographic areas of the United States, and were enrolled through a virtual design. In the prospective study, cohorts were assigned on the basis of participant-reported clinical history obtained from a screening survey and a study questionnaire. Each participant in the prospective study had whole blood, serum and a nasopharyngeal or oropharyngeal swab collected by mobile phlebotomists. Additional blood draws and questionnaires over an approximately 2-month period could optionally be provided by prospective study participants. Blood samples from the prospective study were shipped frozen or at room temperature prior to DNA extraction.

Note on this clone: Its recognized antigen is unknown. No base qualities exist here, and no much larger clone lies one base off it.

This TCR derives from a human donor in a cohort exposed to, infected with or recovered from COVID-19 (not recorded which). The donor label of this sample is uncertain. The sequenced material came from PBMCs or T cells enriched from blood (not recorded which). The rearrangement combines TRBV5-4 with TRBJ2-5; the D gene is possibly TRBD1, with 6 bases matching. The CDR3 sequence is CASSSLTGYETQYF. The nucleotides read TGTGCCAGCAGCTCGTTAACAGGGTACGAGACCCAGTACTTC.